The subject of this entry is one T cell receptor (beta chain). Antigen specificity is unknown. The data were produced by immunoSEQ multiplex PCR, yet TCRdb's version contains in-frame clones alone and is incomplete. Of roughly 140,000 clones in the sample, approximately 90% were seen once. The data stem from a study of T cell responses to AZD1222 COVID-19 vaccine. General observations from the study: Recipients of AZD1222 seropositive at baseline numbered only 5 or 6. Repertoire samples came only from after the peak T cell response.

The CDR3 extends over 16 amino acids. CDR1 and CDR2 from the germline V gene are LGHNA and YSLEER. Trimming removed 3 bases from V and 4 bases from J; junction bases left unmatched: 12. The specimen comprised peripheral blood, sampled on day 0 of AZD1222 vaccination. This chain uses TRBV4-3 with TRBJ2-7; 7 bases align to TRBD2. The sequence derives from an adult in good health. The CDR3: CASSQTSTGLLYEQYF. Here the CDR3 DNA reads TGCGCCAGCAGCCAGACTTCAACGGGACTACTGTACGAGCAGTACTTC.